This is a list of T cell receptor beta chains from one sample in a study of identical twins. TCRdb passed the 5' RACE reads through MiXCR, listing each CDR3 protein once. This table holds approximately 1.8 million distinct CDR3 sequences, 25% to 35% found once. The source material was cord blood. The receptor set was obtained from a newborn girl in good health. The CDR3 runs from the conserved cysteine through the conserved F or W. A D gene is named only where the DNA matches it firmly. Rows may omit the clone size; those that give it use once, few, many or a size class.

>TRBJ2-1|TRBV15|.|.
TGTGCCACCAGCAGAGATGGGCGGCTCAATGAGCAGTTCTTC
CATSRDGRLNEQFF
>TRBJ1-6|TRBV27|few|TRBD1
TGTGCCAGCAGGGGACAGGGGCATTCACCCCTCCACTTT
CASRGQGHSPLHF
>TRBJ2-4|TRBV10-2|many|TRBD1
TGCGCCAGCTCAGCCGACAGGGGGGTGGGCAAAAACATTCAGTACTTC
CASSADRGVGKNIQYF
>TRBJ2-7|TRBV6-5|many|.
TGTGCCAGCAGTTACTGGGGCGAGCAGTACTTC
CASSYWGEQYF
>TRBJ2-7|TRBV19|few|.
TGTGCCAGTAGTATGCGGGCCCCCTACGAGCAGTACTTC
CASSMRAPYEQYF
>TRBJ2-1|TRBV24-1|.|.
TGTGCCACCAGTGATAGCGGGCAGGGGGCCTACAATGAGCAGTTCTTC
CATSDSGQGAYNEQFF
>TRBJ1-6|TRBV28|.|.
TGTGCCAGCAGTTTCCCCGAAGGGACGGCTAATTCACCCCTCCACTTT
CASSFPEGTANSPLHF
>TRBJ2-2|TRBV12-3/TRBV12-4|few|TRBD1
TGTGCCAGCAGTAAAGGACAGGGGGGAACCGGGGAGCTGTTTTTT
CASSKGQGGTGELFF
>TRBJ1-1|TRBV12-3/TRBV12-4|.|.
TGTGCCAGCAGTCCCGCGTGGCCTGAAGCTTTCTTT
CASSPAWPEAFF
>TRBJ2-3|TRBV5-6|few|TRBD2
TGTGCCAGCAGCTTCGCTAGCGGGAGGGCCGGGGATACGCAGTATTTT
CASSFASGRAGDTQYF
>TRBJ2-1|TRBV29-1|once|.
TGCAGCGCCGGGACCGACTCCTACGAGCAGTTCTTC
CSAGTDSYEQFF
>TRBJ1-6|TRBV20-1|.|.
TGCAGTGCTAGAGAGGGTAGCCCTAATTCACCCCTCCACTTT
CSAREGSPNSPLHF
>TRBJ2-3|TRBV18|few|.
TGTGCCAGCTCAGACCCTTTTGGCACAGATACGCAGTATTTT
CASSDPFGTDTQYF
>TRBJ1-2|TRBV6-5|.|.
TGTGCCAGCAGTTACGGGGCAACCCGTAACTATGGCTACACCTTC
CASSYGATRNYGYTF
>TRBJ1-1|TRBV28|.|.
TGTGCCAGCAGCCGGGGGGCGGTGAACACTGAAGCTTTCTTT
CASSRGAVNTEAFF
>TRBJ2-5|TRBV5-6|few|.
TGTGCCAGCAGCTTTGGACGCCTGGGGACCCAGTACTTC
CASSFGRLGTQYF
>TRBJ2-7|TRBV28|.|.
TGTGCCAGCAGTTTAGGTCTCCGTCGGGGGGCCTCCTCCTACGAGCAGTACTTC
CASSLGLRRGASSYEQYF
>TRBJ2-3|TRBV7-9|few|.
TGTGCCAGCAGCTTAGTCCAGGATCGGCAAGATACGCAGTATTTT
CASSLVQDRQDTQYF
>TRBJ1-2|TRBV18|.|.
TGTGCCAGCTCCCCCGAGGGACGGTACATCTATGGCTACACCTTC
CASSPEGRYIYGYTF
>TRBJ2-3|TRBV11-2|few|TRBD2
TGTGCCAGCAGCCCTCACCTGCCGGGACTAGCAATCAATACGCAGTATTTT
CASSPHLPGLAINTQYF
>TRBJ2-1|TRBV20-1|few|TRBD1
TGCAGTGCTAGAGGGCTTGACAGGGGCAATGAGCAGTTCTTC
CSARGLDRGNEQFF
>TRBJ2-4|TRBV6-6|.|TRBD2
TGTGCCAGCAGTTTCGCCCGCGGGGGGGCGAACATTCAGTACTTC
CASSFARGGANIQYF
>TRBJ2-5|TRBV5-4|few|.
TGTGCCAGCAGCCCAACAGGGCTCCAAGAGACCCAGTACTTC
CASSPTGLQETQYF
>TRBJ2-1|TRBV7-9|.|TRBD2
TGTGCCAGCAGCTTACAAAGCGGGGGGACTAATGAGCAGTTCTTC
CASSLQSGGTNEQFF
>TRBJ2-4|TRBV25-1|few|TRBD2
TGTGCCAGCAGTGATCGTAGCGGGGGGCCCCTAGCCAAAAACATTCAGTACTTC
CASSDRSGGPLAKNIQYF
>TRBJ2-1|TRBV3-1|.|.
TGTGCCAGCAGCCCCCAACTAGGATTTGCTTCCAATGAGCAGTTCTTC
CASSPQLGFASNEQFF
>TRBJ2-3|TRBV27|.|TRBD2
TGTGCCAGCAGTTTCCGAGCGGGGGGGGCCCCAGATACGCAGTATTTT
CASSFRAGGAPDTQYF
>TRBJ1-2|TRBV9|few|.
TGTGCCAGCAGCGCCCTAGGGGGGGTTGGCAATGGCTACACCTTC
CASSALGGVGNGYTF
>TRBJ2-1|TRBV12-5|few|TRBD2
TGTGCTAGTGCCTTAACTAGCGGGAGAGGGTACAATGAGCAGTTCTTC
CASALTSGRGYNEQFF
>TRBJ2-5|TRBV20-1|few|.
TGCAGTGCTTTTCTGGGACTCCAAGAGACCCAGTACTTC
CSAFLGLQETQYF
>TRBJ2-7|TRBV3-1|few|.
TGTGCCAGCAGCAACCCTGGAGTTTACGAGCAGTACTTC
CASSNPGVYEQYF
>TRBJ2-3|TRBV5-1|few|.
TGCGCCAGCAGTTCCGCCACCCGCCTCACAGATACGCAGTATTTT
CASSSATRLTDTQYF
>TRBJ2-3|TRBV7-2|.|.
TGTGCCAGCAGCTTCCCCCCGGCCGGCCTCACAGATACGCAGTATTTT
CASSFPPAGLTDTQYF